Below are 19 T cell receptor beta chains sequenced from a single sample in a study of blood T cells in healthy people across ages. The use of a sample-barcoded 5' primer and a J-beta primer mix characterized a second PCR of roughly 6 to 11 cycles. TCRdb reprocessed the 5' RACE reads via MiXCR and lists one record per CDR3 protein. The table lists about 1.5 million distinct CDR3 sequences, under 55% of them singletons. What was sequenced was blood. These receptors came from a woman in her late teens or twenties in good health.

Only a few counts were recorded for this clonotype. The chain carries TRBV9 and TRBJ2-3; D gene ambiguous. This CDR3 is 17 amino acids long. V lost 3 bases and J 2 bases, leaving 19 bases between the germline ends. Germline V gene sequence: CDR1 SGDLS, CDR2 YYNGEE. The CDR3 DNA sequence: TGTGCCAGCAGCGGCCGACCGACTGGATTGTACACAGATACGCAGTATTTT. It translates to CASSGRPTGLYTDTQYF.

In its sample, this clonotype was seen a few times. The gene calls are TRBV7-9 and TRBJ1-5; D gene ambiguous. Trimming cost V 1 base and J 6 bases, with 13 bases left between them. Germline V gives CDR1 SEHNR, CDR2 FQNEAQ (reference sequence). The CDR3 is 15 residues long. The CDR3, as DNA: TGTGCCAGCAGCTTAGGAGCCGGAACAAGTCAGCCCCAGCATTTT. Translating gives CASSLGAGTSQPQHF.

This chain links TRBV30 with TRBJ1-4; possibly TRBD1 for D (5 bases). The CDR3 has 14 residues. With 3 bases removed from V and 6 bases from J, the gap between germline ends came to 14 bases. CDR1 GTSNPN and CDR2 SVGIG come from the germline V gene (reference sequence). The CDR3 region has the DNA TGTGCCTGGAGCCTCAGGGTAGAGGATGAAAAACTGTTTTTT. This codes for CAWSLRVEDEKLFF.

CDR3 bases: TGTGCCACCCAAGGATACGAGCAGGGAACCTACAATGAGCAGTTCTTC. This encodes CATQGYEQGTYNEQFF. V is TRBV27 and J is TRBJ2-1; tentative D call: TRBD1 (5 bases). The CDR3 extends over 16 amino acids. V was cut by 10 bases and J by 2 bases, with 21 bases left in between. Germline CDR1 MNHEY, CDR2 SMNVEV (reference sequence).

This clonotype was found many times. The rearrangement uses TRBV6-6 and TRBJ2-1; D tentatively fits TRBD1 or TRBD2 (5 bases each). CDR3 size: 12 residues. Trimming pared 5 bases from V and 6 bases from J, leaving 8 bases between. Looked up from germline, CDR1 is MNHNY and CDR2 is SVGAGI (reference sequence). The CDR3 DNA follows: TGTGCCAGCAGTGGGACGGGCAATGAGCAGTTCTTC. Amino acids: CASSGTGNEQFF.

This clonotype was observed many times. The rearrangement uses TRBV27 and TRBJ2-7, with a possible D match to TRBD2 (6 bases). Germline V gene lookup returns CDR1 MNHEY and CDR2 SMNVEV (reference sequence). The CDR3 is 13 residues long. V lost 5 bases and J 6 bases, leaving 14 bases between the germline ends. CDR3 DNA: TGTGCCAGCAGTGCGGACTATCGTCTCGAGCAGTACTTC. Translated: CASSADYRLEQYF.

This clonotype has more than one count but fewer than ten. The V and J genes are TRBV7-2 and TRBJ2-1; D might be TRBD2 (5 bases). The CDR3 extends over 15 amino acids. Germline CDR1 reads SGHTA; CDR2 reads FQGNSA. Trimming took 2 bases from V and 6 from J, leaving 14 bases between them. CDR3 sequence (DNA): TGTGCCAGCAGCTTACAGGAGGAGAGGTCCAATGAGCAGTTCTTC. The encoded protein is CASSLQEERSNEQFF.

This clonotype turned up a few times. V is TRBV7-2 and J is TRBJ2-5, with 8 bases aligning to TRBD1. Per germline, CDR1 SGHTA and CDR2 FQGNSA. The CDR3 sequence is 15 residues long. The trim removed 6 bases at V and 1 base at J, leaving 7 bases unmatched. In DNA form, the CDR3 reads TGTGCCAGCAGGGGCGACAGGGGCACCCAAGAGACCCAGTACTTC. This gives the protein CASRGDRGTQETQYF. Filled out from reference TRBV7-2 and TRBJ2-5, the complete variable domain reads GAGVSQSPSNKVTEKGKDVELRCDPISGHTALYWYRQSLGQGLEFLIYFQGNSAPDKSGLPSDRFSAERTGGSVSTLTIQRTQQEDSAVYLCASRGDRGTQETQYFGPGTRLLVL.

V usage is TRBV20-1 and J usage is TRBJ2-7; 10 bases match TRBD2. With V trimmed by 0 bases and J by 0 bases, 8 bases remained unmatched. The CDR3 spans 17 residues. CDR1 is DFQATT and CDR2 is SNEGSKA in the germline V gene (reference sequence). Here the CDR3 DNA reads TGCAGTGCTAGAGATCCCCAAGCGGGGGGGAACTCCTACGAGCAGTACTTC. This gives the protein CSARDPQAGGNSYEQYF.

This clonotype was counted a few times. The rearrangement uses TRBV20-1 and TRBJ1-1; D is unresolved. The germline V and J ends were trimmed by 6 bases and 2 bases, with 13 bases remaining between them. The CDR3 extends over 13 amino acids. The germline V gene has CDR1 DFQATT and CDR2 SNEGSKA (reference sequence). CDR3 in DNA: TGCAGTGCAGAAGGGTCTTTCAACACTGAAGCTTTCTTT. It codes for CSAEGSFNTEAFF.

The chain combines TRBV30 with TRBJ2-7, with D maybe TRBD1 (5 bases). The length of the CDR3 is 14 residues. Germline V gives CDR1 GTSNPN, CDR2 SVGIG (reference sequence). Deletions cut 2 bases from V and 4 bases from J, with 15 bases between. DNA of the CDR3: TGTGCCTGGAGTCCCCGGACACCTTTTTACGAGCAGTACTTC. Amino acid sequence: CAWSPRTPFYEQYF.

The chain couples TRBV12-3 or TRBV12-4 to TRBJ2-1; 15 bases are shared with TRBD2. J lost 2 bases, V lost 7 bases, and 6 bases had no gene match. The CDR3 is 17 residues long. Here the CDR3 DNA reads TGTGCCAGCAAGGGACTAGCGGGGGGACGGACCTACAATGAGCAGTTCTTC. It codes for CASKGLAGGRTYNEQFF.

This sequence joins TRBV10-3 and TRBJ1-2; 10 bases line up with TRBD1. This CDR3 spans 13 amino acids. From germline, CDR1 is ENHRY and CDR2 SYGVKD. V lost 8 bases to trimming and J lost 8 bases; unmatched junction nucleotides: 8. CDR3 sequence reads: CAIGPGQGSGYTF. CDR3 nucleotides: TGTGCCATCGGTCCGGGACAGGGGTCGGGCTACACCTTC.

The chain joins TRBV5-6 to TRBJ2-7; D remains ambiguous. CDR3 length: 14 residues. CDR1 is SGHDT, CDR2 YYEEEE, per germline. Trimming took off 4 bases at V and 4 bases at J, with 15 bases between the two ends. CDR3 DNA: TGTGCCAGCAGCGTGGGTGGGGATTGGTACGAGCAGTACTTC. Its translation is CASSVGGDWYEQYF. Variable domain in full (rest from reference TRBV5-6 and TRBJ2-7): DAGVTQSPTHLIKTRGQQVTLRCSPKSGHDTVSWYQQALGQGPQFIFQYYEEEERQRGNFPDRFSGHQFPNYSSELNVNALLLGDSALYLCASSVGGDWYEQYFGPGTRLTVT.

This clonotype was counted between two and nine times. The chain has TRBV7-9 and TRBJ1-1; 8 positions agree with TRBD1. The CDR3 is made up of 14 amino acids. Germline CDR1 SEHNR, CDR2 FQNEAQ (reference sequence). The V segment lost 5 bases and the J segment 11 bases; nucleotides outside the gene matches: 13. The CDR3 region is CASSPPGQGREAFF. Written as DNA, the CDR3 is TGTGCCAGCAGCCCACCAGGACAGGGAAGGGAGGCTTTCTTT. The variable domain in full, with the rest retrieved from reference TRBV7-9 and TRBJ1-1, is DTGVSQNPRHKITKRGQNVTFRCDPISEHNRLYWYRQTLGQGPEFLTYFQNEAQLEKSRLLSDRFSAERPKGSFSTLEIQRTEQGDSAMYLCASSPPGQGREAFFGQGTRLTVV.

V and J are TRBV11-1 and TRBJ2-1; D is perhaps TRBD2 (6 bases). Deletions cut 3 bases from V and 14 bases from J, with 14 bases between. CDR1 is SGHAT and CDR2 is FQDESV in the germline V gene (reference sequence). The CDR3 consists of 12 residues. The CDR3 sequence: CASSFSGGTKFF. Written as DNA, the CDR3 is TGTGCCAGCAGCTTCTCCGGGGGTACGAAGTTCTTC.

This clonotype has more than one count but fewer than ten. This sequence joins TRBV7-2 and TRBJ1-5; D gene ambiguous. Germline CDR1 reads SGHTA; CDR2 reads FQGNSA. Trimming pared 3 bases from V and 4 bases from J, leaving 7 bases between. CDR3 length: 13 residues. The CDR3 loop reads CASSFRVNQPQHF. CDR3 in DNA: TGTGCCAGCAGCTTCCGGGTTAATCAGCCCCAGCATTTT.

This clonotype was detected only a few times. The chain uses TRBV12-3 or TRBV12-4 and TRBJ1-2; 7 positions agree with TRBD1. V was pared by 2 bases and J by 10 bases, with 13 bases of the junction left unmatched. CDR3 length equals 15 residues. The CDR3 loop is CASSLIKGATHVYTF. The CDR3 DNA is TGTGCCAGCAGTTTAATCAAGGGGGCAACCCATGTCTACACCTTC.

As for this clonotype: A junction end diverges from the germline sequence, so it may reflect a read error. The gene calls are TRBV24-1 and TRBJ2-1, with 7 bases lining up with TRBD1. CDR1 is KGHDR, CDR2 SFDVKD, per germline. This CDR3 contains 17 residues. The CDR3 here is CTTSDPKTGRSYNEQFF. CDR3 DNA: TGTACCACCAGTGATCCTAAGACAGGGCGTTCCTACAATGAGCAGTTCTTC.